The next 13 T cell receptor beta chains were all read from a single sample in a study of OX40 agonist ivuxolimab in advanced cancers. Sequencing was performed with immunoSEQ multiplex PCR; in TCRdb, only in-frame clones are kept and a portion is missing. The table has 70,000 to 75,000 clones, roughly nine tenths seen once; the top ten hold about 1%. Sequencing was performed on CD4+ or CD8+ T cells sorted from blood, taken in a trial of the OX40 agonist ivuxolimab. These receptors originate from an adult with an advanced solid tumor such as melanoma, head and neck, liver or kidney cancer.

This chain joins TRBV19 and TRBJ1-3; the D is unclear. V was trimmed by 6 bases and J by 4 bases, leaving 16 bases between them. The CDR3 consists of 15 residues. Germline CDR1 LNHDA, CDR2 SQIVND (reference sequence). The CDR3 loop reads CASRKKEGSGNTIYF. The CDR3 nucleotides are TGTGCCAGTAGAAAAAAGGAGGGTTCCGGAAACACCATATATTTT.

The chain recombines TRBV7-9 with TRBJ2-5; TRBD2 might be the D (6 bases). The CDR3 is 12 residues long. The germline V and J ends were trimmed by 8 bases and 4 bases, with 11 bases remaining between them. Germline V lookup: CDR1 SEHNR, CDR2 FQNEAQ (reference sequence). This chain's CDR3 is CASGGQVETQYF. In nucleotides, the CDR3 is TGTGCCAGCGGAGGGCAGGTAGAGACCCAGTACTTC. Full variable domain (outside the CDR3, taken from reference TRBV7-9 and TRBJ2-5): DTGVSQNPRHKITKRGQNVTFRCDPISEHNRLYWYRQTLGQGPEFLTYFQNEAQLEKSRLLSDRFSAERPKGSFSTLEIQRTEQGDSAMYLCASGGQVETQYFGPGTRLLVL.

The CDR3 DNA is TGTGCCAGCAGCCCGGGACAAAACACTGAAGCTTTCTTT. Translation: CASSPGQNTEAFF. This sequence joins TRBV7-2 and TRBJ1-1; possible D gene TRBD1, 6 bases. CDR1 and CDR2 (germline): SGHTA, FQGNSA. This CDR3 spans 13 amino acids. V shed 5 bases and J shed 2 bases, with 9 bases lying between them.

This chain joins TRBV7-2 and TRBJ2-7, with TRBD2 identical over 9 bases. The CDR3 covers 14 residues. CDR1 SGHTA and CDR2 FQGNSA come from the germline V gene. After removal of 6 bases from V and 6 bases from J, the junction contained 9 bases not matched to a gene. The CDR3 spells CASRREGRASEQYF. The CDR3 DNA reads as TGTGCCAGCAGGCGGGAGGGGAGGGCCTCCGAGCAGTACTTC. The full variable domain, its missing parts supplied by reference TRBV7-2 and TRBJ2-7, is GAGVSQSPSNKVTEKGKDVELRCDPISGHTALYWYRQSLGQGLEFLIYFQGNSAPDKSGLPSDRFSAERTGGSVSTLTIQRTQQEDSAVYLCASRREGRASEQYFGPGTRLTVT.

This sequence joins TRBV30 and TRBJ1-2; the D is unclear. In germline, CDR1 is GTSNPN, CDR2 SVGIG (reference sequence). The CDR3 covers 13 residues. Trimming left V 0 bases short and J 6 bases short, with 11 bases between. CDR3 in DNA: TGTGCCTGGAGTGTACCGGCCCAAGATGGCTACACCTTC. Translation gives CAWSVPAQDGYTF.

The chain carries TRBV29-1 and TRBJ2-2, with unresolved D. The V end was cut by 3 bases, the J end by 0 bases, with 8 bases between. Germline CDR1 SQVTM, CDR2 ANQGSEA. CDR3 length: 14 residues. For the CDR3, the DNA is TGCAGCGTTGAGGGTGTAGCGAACACCGGGGAGCTGTTTTTT. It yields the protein CSVEGVANTGELFF.

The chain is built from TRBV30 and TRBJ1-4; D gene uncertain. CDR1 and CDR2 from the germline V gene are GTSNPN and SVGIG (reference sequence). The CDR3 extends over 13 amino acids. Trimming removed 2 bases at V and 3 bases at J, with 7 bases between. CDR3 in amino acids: CAWSQGSNEKLFF. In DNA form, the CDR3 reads TGTGCCTGGAGTCAAGGATCTAATGAAAAACTGTTTTTT. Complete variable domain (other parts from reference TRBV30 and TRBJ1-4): SQTIHQWPATLVQPVGSPLSLECTVEGTSNPNLYWYRQAAGRGLQLLFYSVGIGQISSEVPQNLSASRPQDRQFILSSKKLLLSDSGFYLCAWSQGSNEKLFFGSGTQLSVL.

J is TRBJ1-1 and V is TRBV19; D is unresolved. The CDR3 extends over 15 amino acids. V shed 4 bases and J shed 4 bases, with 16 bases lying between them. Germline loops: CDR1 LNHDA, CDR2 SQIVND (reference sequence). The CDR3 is CASSTQARGPTEAFF. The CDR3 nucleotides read TGTGCCAGTAGTACCCAGGCCAGAGGGCCCACTGAAGCTTTCTTT.

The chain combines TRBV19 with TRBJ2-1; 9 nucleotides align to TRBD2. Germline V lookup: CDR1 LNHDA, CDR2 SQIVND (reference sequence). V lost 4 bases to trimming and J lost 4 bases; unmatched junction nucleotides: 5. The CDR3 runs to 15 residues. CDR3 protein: CASSNSGRSYNEQFF. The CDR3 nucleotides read TGTGCCAGTAGTAATAGCGGGAGATCGTACAATGAGCAGTTCTTC.

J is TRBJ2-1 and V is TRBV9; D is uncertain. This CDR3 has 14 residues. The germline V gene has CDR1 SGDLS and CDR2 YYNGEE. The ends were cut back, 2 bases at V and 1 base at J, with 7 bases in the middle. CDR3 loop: CASSVLTSYNEQFF. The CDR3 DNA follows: TGTGCCAGCAGCGTTCTGACTTCCTACAATGAGCAGTTCTTC.

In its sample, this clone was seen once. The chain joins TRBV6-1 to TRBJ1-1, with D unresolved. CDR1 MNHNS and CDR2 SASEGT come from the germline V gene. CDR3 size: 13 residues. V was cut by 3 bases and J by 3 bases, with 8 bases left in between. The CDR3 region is CASSDGRYTEAFF. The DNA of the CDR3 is TGTGCCAGCAGTGATGGAAGGTACACTGAAGCTTTCTTT.

CDR3 sequence: CASSLVLPGELFF. The DNA for the CDR3 is TGTGCCAGCAGCTTGGTGCTCCCCGGGGAGCTGTTTTTT. The chain is built from TRBV5-4 and TRBJ2-2; D unresolved. Per germline, CDR1 SGHNT and CDR2 YYREEE (reference sequence). V shed 0 bases and J shed 6 bases, with 6 bases lying between them. The CDR3 consists of 13 residues.

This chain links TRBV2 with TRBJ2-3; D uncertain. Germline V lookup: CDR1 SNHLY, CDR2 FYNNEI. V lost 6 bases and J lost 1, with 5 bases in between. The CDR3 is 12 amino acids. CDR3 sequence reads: CASRGGTDTQYF. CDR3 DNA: TGTGCCAGCAGAGGAGGCACAGATACGCAGTATTTT. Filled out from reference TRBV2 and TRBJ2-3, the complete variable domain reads EPEVTQTPSHQVTQMGQEVILRCVPISNHLYFYWYRQILGQKVEFLVSFYNNEISEKSEIFDDQFSVERPDGSNFTLKIRSTKLEDSAMYFCASRGGTDTQYFGPGTRLTVL.